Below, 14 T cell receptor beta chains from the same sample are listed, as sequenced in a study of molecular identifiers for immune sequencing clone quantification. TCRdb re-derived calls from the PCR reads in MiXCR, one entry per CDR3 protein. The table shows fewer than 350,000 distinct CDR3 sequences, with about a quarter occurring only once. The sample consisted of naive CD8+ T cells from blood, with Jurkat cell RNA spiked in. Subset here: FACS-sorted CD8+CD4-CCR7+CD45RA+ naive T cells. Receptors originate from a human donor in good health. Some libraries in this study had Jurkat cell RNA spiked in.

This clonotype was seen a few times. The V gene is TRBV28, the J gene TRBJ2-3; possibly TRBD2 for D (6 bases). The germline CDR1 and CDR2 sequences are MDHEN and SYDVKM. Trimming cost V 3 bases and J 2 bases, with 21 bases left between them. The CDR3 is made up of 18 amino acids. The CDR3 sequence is CASSFTGEDPRYTDTQYF. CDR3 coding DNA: TGTGCCAGCAGTTTTACCGGGGAGGACCCGCGCTACACAGATACGCAGTATTTT.

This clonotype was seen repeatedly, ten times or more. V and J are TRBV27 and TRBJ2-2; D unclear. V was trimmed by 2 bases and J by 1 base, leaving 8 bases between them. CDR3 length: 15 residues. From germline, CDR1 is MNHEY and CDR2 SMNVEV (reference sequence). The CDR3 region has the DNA TGTGCCAGCAGTTTAACAGCCTGGAACACCGGGGAGCTGTTTTTT. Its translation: CASSLTAWNTGELFF.

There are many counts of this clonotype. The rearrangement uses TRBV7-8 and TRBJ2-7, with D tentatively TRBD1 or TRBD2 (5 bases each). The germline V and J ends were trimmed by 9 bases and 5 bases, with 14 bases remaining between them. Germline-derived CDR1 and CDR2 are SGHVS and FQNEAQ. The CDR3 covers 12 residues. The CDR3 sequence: CASSAGTNEQYF. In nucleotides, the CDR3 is TGTGCCAGTTCGGCCGGGACCAACGAGCAGTACTTC.

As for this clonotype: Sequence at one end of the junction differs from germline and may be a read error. The CDR3 is CAGSSSLNTGELFF. The CDR3 DNA reads TGTGCCGGCAGCTCCTCATTGAACACCGGGGAGCTGTTTTTT. V is TRBV7-9 and J is TRBJ2-2; D is uncertain. This CDR3 comprises 14 residues. The V gene's germline CDR1 is SEHNR and CDR2 FQNEAQ (reference sequence).

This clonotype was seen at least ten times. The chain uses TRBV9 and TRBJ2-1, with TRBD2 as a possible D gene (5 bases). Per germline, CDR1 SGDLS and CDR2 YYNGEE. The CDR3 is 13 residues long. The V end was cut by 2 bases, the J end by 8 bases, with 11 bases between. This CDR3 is CASSVSSIDEQFF. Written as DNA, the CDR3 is TGTGCCAGCAGCGTTTCTAGCATCGATGAGCAGTTCTTC. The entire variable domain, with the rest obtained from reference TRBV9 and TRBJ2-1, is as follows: DSGVTQTPKHLITATGQRVTLRCSPRSGDLSVYWYQQSLDQGLQFLIQYYNGEERAKGNILERFSAQQFPDLHSELNLSSLELGDSALYFCASSVSSIDEQFFGPGTRLTVL.

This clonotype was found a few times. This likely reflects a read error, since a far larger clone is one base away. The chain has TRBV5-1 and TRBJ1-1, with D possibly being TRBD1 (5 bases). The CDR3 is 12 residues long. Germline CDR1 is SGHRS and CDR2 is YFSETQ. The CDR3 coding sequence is TGCGCCAACAGCTTGGTCGGGACCGAAGCTTTCTTT. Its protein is CANSLVGTEAFF.

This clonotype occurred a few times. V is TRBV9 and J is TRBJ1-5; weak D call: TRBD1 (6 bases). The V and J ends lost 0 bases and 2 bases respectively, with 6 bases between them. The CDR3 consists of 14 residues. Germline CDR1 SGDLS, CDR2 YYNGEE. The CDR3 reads CASSVGTGNQPQHF. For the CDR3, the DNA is TGTGCCAGCAGCGTAGGGACAGGCAATCAGCCCCAGCATTTT.

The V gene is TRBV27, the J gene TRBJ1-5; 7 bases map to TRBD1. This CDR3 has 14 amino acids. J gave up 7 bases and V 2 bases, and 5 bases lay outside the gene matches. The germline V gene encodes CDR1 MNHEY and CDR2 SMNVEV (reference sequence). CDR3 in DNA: TGTGCCAGCAGTTTAAGAACAGGGGAGCAGCCCCAGCATTTT. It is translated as CASSLRTGEQPQHF.

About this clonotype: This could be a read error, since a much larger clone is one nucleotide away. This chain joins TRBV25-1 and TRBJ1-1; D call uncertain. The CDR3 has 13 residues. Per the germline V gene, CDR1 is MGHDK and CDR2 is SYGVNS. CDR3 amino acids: CASSELENTEASF. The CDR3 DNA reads TGTGCCAGCAGTGAATTGGAAAACACTGAAGCTTCCTTT.

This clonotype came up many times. The chain's CDR3 is CASFTGQGYNEQFF. The DNA for the CDR3 is TGTGCCAGCTTCACTGGACAGGGGTACAATGAGCAGTTCTTC. The chain couples TRBV6-1 to TRBJ2-1; 9 positions match TRBD1. The CDR3 loop spans 14 amino acids. Germline-derived CDR1 and CDR2 are MNHNS and SASEGT. V lost 8 bases and J lost 4; bases outside the gene matches: 6.

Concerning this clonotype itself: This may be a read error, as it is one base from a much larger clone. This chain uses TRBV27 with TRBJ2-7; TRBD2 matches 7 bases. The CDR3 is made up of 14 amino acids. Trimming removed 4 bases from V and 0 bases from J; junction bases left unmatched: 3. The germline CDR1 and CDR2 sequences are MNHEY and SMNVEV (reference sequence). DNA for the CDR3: TGTGCCAGCAGTTCCCGGGACTACTCCTACGAGCAGTACTTC. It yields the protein CASSSRDYSYEQYF.

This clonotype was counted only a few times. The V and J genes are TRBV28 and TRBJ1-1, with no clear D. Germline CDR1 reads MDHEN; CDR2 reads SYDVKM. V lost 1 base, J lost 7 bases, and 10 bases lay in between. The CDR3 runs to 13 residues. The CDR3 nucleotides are TGTGCCAGCAGTTTATCCCCGAGGAGTGAAGCTTTCTTT. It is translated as CASSLSPRSEAFF.

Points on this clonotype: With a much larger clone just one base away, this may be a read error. CDR3 nucleotide sequence: TGTGCCATCCTGCAGGCTAGCGGGGCCCCAGAGGCTAGCACAGATACGCAGTATTTT. Translating it yields CAILQASGAPEASTDTQYF. The genes are TRBV2 and TRBJ2-3; 9 bases match TRBD2. The CDR3 runs 19 residues. After removal of 10 bases from V and 0 bases from J, the junction contained 20 bases not matched to a gene. CDR1 and CDR2 (germline): SNHLY, FYNNEI.

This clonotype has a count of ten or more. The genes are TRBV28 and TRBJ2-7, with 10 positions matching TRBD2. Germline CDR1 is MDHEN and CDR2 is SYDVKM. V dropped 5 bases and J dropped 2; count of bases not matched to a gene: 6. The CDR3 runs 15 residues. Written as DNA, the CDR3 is TGTGCCAGCAGTCCGGGACTAGCGAGTACCTACGAGCAGTACTTC. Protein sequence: CASSPGLASTYEQYF. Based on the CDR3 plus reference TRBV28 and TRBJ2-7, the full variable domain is DVKVTQSSRYLVKRTGEKVFLECVQDMDHENMFWYRQDPGLGLRLIYFSYDVKMKEKGDIPEGYSVSREKKERFSLILESASTNQTSMYLCASSPGLASTYEQYFGPGTRLTVT.